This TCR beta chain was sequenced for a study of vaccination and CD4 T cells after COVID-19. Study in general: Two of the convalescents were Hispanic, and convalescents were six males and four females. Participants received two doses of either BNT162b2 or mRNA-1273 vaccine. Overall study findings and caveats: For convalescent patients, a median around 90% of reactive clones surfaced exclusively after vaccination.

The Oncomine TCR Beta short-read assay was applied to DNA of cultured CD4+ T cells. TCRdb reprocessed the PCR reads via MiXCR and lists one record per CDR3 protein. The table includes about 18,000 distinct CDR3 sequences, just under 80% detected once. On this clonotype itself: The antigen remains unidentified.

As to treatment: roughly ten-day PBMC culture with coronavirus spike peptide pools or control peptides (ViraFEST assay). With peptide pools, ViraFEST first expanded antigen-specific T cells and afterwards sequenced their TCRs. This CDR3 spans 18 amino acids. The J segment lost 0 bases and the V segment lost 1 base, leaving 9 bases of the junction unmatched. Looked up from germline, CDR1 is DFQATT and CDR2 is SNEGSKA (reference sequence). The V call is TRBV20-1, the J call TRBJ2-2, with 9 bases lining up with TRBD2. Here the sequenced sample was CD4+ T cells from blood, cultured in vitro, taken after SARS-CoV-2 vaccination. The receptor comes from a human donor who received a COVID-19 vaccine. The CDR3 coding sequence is TGCAGTGCTAGAGCCAGCGGGAGGTTCTTCGCGAACACCGGGGAGCTGTTTTTT. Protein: CSARASGRFFANTGELFF.